The T cell receptor (beta chain) described here comes from a study of PD-1 and CTLA-4 blockade in melanoma. The data were produced by immunoSEQ multiplex PCR, yet TCRdb's version contains in-frame clones alone and is incomplete. The table lists 25,000 to 30,000 clones, approximately 91% of them singletons. The CDR3 has 13 residues. Germline V gene lookup returns CDR1 SGHVS and CDR2 FNYEAQ. V lost 5 bases to trimming and J lost 10 bases, with 15 bases between them. The sequenced sample was CD8+ T cells from peripheral blood, obtained before anti-PD-1 treatment. The TCR originated in a human donor with melanoma. The chain couples TRBV7-6 to TRBJ2-1; D might be TRBD1 (6 bases). CDR3 in amino acids: CASSHLQGREQFF. CDR3 DNA sequence: TGTGCCAGCAGCCATCTCCAGGGGCGGGAGCAGTTCTTC.